A selection of T cell receptor beta chains follows, all from one sample in a study of T-cell reconstitution after alpha-beta-depleted transplantation in children. Using its own MiXCR run on the PCR reads, TCRdb lists one record per CDR3 protein. The sample holds some 590,000 distinct CDR3 sequences, over 9.5% seen once. This material consisted of PBMCs from the stem cell graft donor, taken from the stem cell graft. The receptors derive from a human donor who donated a stem cell graft to a child with acute myeloid leukemia. CDR3s include the opening cysteine and the closing phenylalanine or tryptophan.

j_call: TRBJ2-2; v_call: TRBV7-2; cdr3_aa: CASSFLAGKNTGELFF
j_call: TRBJ2-5; v_call: TRBV15; cdr3_aa: CATSRSLETQYF
j_call: TRBJ2-7; v_call: TRBV3-1; cdr3_aa: CASSRGLADERYF
j_call: TRBJ1-3; v_call: TRBV7-6; cdr3_aa: CASSLIKPGSGNTIYF
j_call: TRBJ2-3; v_call: TRBV7-2; cdr3_aa: CASSPDPGAYTDTQYF
j_call: TRBJ2-7; v_call: TRBV27; cdr3_aa: CASSSVAGGSYEQYF
j_call: TRBJ2-3; v_call: TRBV19; cdr3_aa: CASSVGPGDTQYF
j_call: TRBJ2-5; v_call: TRBV6-2/TRBV6-3; cdr3_aa: CASSYSATQYF
j_call: TRBJ2-3; v_call: TRBV29-1; cdr3_aa: CSTFGLRGQYF
j_call: TRBJ2-2; v_call: TRBV29-1; cdr3_aa: CSVNDRPGTGELFF
j_call: TRBJ2-6; v_call: TRBV7-3; cdr3_aa: CASSLDKSGANVLTF
j_call: TRBJ2-7; v_call: TRBV20-1; cdr3_aa: CSARNRVYEQYF
j_call: TRBJ2-5; v_call: TRBV11-1; cdr3_aa: CASSTGGGGRETQYF
j_call: TRBJ2-5; v_call: TRBV7-2; cdr3_aa: CASSFTSGKGRETQYF
j_call: TRBJ2-1; v_call: TRBV14; cdr3_aa: CASTSGTYNEQFF
j_call: TRBJ2-1; v_call: TRBV7-9; cdr3_aa: CASSLTGPGEQFF
j_call: TRBJ1-4; v_call: TRBV20-1; cdr3_aa: CSAIRGGANEKLFF
j_call: TRBJ2-1; v_call: TRBV7-9; cdr3_aa: CASSPSGPGNEQFF
j_call: TRBJ2-7; v_call: TRBV28; cdr3_aa: CASSSPTGVSYEQYF
j_call: TRBJ2-1; v_call: TRBV19; cdr3_aa: CASSIITLAGERNEQFF
j_call: TRBJ2-1; v_call: TRBV19; cdr3_aa: CASSILGRDEQFF
j_call: TRBJ1-5; v_call: TRBV12-3/TRBV12-4; cdr3_aa: CASSFSGGRSNQPQHF
j_call: TRBJ2-7; v_call: TRBV6-5; cdr3_aa: CASSLSTVSYEQYF
j_call: TRBJ1-5; v_call: TRBV7-2; cdr3_aa: CASSMGYSNQPQHF
j_call: TRBJ2-7; v_call: TRBV2; cdr3_aa: CASRLGQVTYEQYF
j_call: TRBJ1-2; v_call: TRBV9; cdr3_aa: CASSVDPTGDGYTF
j_call: TRBJ2-1; v_call: TRBV7-9; cdr3_aa: CASSRRWQGIDEQFF
j_call: TRBJ2-3; v_call: TRBV20-1; cdr3_aa: CSARATTTDTQYF
j_call: TRBJ2-5; v_call: TRBV4-3; cdr3_aa: CASSQDRLDQETQYF
j_call: TRBJ2-7; v_call: TRBV28; cdr3_aa: CASSSSGRGIEQYF
j_call: TRBJ2-6; v_call: TRBV4-2; cdr3_aa: CASSQGPGDGANVLTF
j_call: TRBJ2-7; v_call: TRBV20-1; cdr3_aa: CSASRREHEQYF
j_call: TRBJ2-2; v_call: TRBV9; cdr3_aa: CASSVGGGQGDGELFF
j_call: TRBJ2-2; v_call: TRBV29-1; cdr3_aa: CSATSGVLTGELFF
j_call: TRBJ1-2; v_call: TRBV5-8; cdr3_aa: CASSAQTGVGYTF
j_call: TRBJ1-2; v_call: TRBV5-1; cdr3_aa: CASSSDRGQIYGYTF
j_call: TRBJ2-2; v_call: TRBV9; cdr3_aa: CASTSGVLNTGELFF
j_call: TRBJ2-1; v_call: TRBV12-3/TRBV12-4; cdr3_aa: CASSTTSKDEQFF
j_call: TRBJ2-3; v_call: TRBV6-5; cdr3_aa: CASRGGGTQYF
j_call: TRBJ2-2; v_call: TRBV3-1; cdr3_aa: CASSRGTLTGELFF
j_call: TRBJ2-5; v_call: TRBV11-2; cdr3_aa: CASSLGSARGRETQYF
j_call: TRBJ1-4; v_call: TRBV12-3/TRBV12-4; cdr3_aa: CASSLGALTNEKLFF
j_call: TRBJ2-1; v_call: TRBV24-1; cdr3_aa: CATSVTGRNSYNEQFF
j_call: TRBJ2-3; v_call: TRBV3-1; cdr3_aa: CALCSGTTSDTQYF
j_call: TRBJ2-4; v_call: TRBV6-2/TRBV6-3; cdr3_aa: CASRQDSSLAKNIQYF
j_call: TRBJ2-7; v_call: TRBV28; cdr3_aa: CASSLGQGAHYEQYF
j_call: TRBJ2-5; v_call: TRBV20-1; cdr3_aa: CSVPFRGQETQYF
j_call: TRBJ2-5; v_call: TRBV30; cdr3_aa: CACSPGLAEETQYF
j_call: TRBJ1-2; v_call: TRBV18; cdr3_aa: CASSPDRAYGYTF
j_call: TRBJ1-5; v_call: TRBV7-2; cdr3_aa: CASSLGPTGFNQPQHF
j_call: TRBJ1-4; v_call: TRBV7-9; cdr3_aa: CASSQSRGGDEKLFF
j_call: TRBJ2-1; v_call: TRBV28; cdr3_aa: CASIRPQSHNEQFF
j_call: TRBJ2-2; v_call: TRBV4-2; cdr3_aa: CASSPGDRPWTNTGELFF
j_call: TRBJ1-1; v_call: TRBV4-3; cdr3_aa: CASSQIGRNTEAFF
j_call: TRBJ2-1; v_call: TRBV6-2/TRBV6-3; cdr3_aa: CASSYDRFSSYNEQFF